What follows are 22 T cell receptor beta chains derived from one specimen sequenced in a study of blood T cell repertoires in COVID-19. Profiled with immunoSEQ multiplex PCR; TCRdb holds only in-frame clones, not every one. The repertoire holds about 240,000 clones, with 82% as singletons. The sample consisted of peripheral blood. The receptors shown here come from an older woman with active or convalescent COVID-19.

The chain carries TRBV29-1 and TRBJ1-2, with D unclear. V was trimmed by 5 bases and J by 6 bases, leaving 13 bases between them. The length of the CDR3 is 12 residues. The germline V gene has CDR1 SQVTM and CDR2 ANQGSEA. CDR3 DNA: TGCAGCGTTCCCAGGAACCTGGATGGCTACACCTTC. It specifies CSVPRNLDGYTF.

This chain joins TRBV7-7 and TRBJ1-1, with D maybe TRBD1 (5 bases). In germline, CDR1 is SSHAT, CDR2 FNYEAQ (reference sequence). V was clipped by 1 base and J by 5 bases, with 11 bases between them. This CDR3 contains 14 residues. In DNA form, the CDR3 reads TGTGCCAGCAGCTTAGTAATGGGGCGGACTGAAGCTTTCTTT. Translation: CASSLVMGRTEAFF.

The table lists this clone with a count of one. The J gene is TRBJ1-5, the V gene TRBV4-3, with TRBD1 identical over 10 bases. V lost 3 bases and J lost 2; bases outside the gene matches: 1. CDR3 length: 15 amino acids. The germline V gene encodes CDR1 LGHNA and CDR2 YSLEER. This chain's CDR3 is CASSQTGGGNQPQHF. CDR3 bases: TGCGCCAGCAGCCAGACAGGGGGCGGCAATCAGCCCCAGCATTTT.

The chain carries TRBV19 and TRBJ1-4; D possibly corresponds to TRBD1 (5 bases). Germline CDR1 and CDR2: LNHDA and SQIVND (reference sequence). This CDR3 has 13 amino acids. The germline V and J ends were trimmed by 7 bases and 8 bases, with 14 bases remaining between them. For the CDR3, the DNA is TGTGCCAGTATAGGGGAGGTGGAGGAAAAACTGTTTTTT. Amino acid sequence: CASIGEVEEKLFF.

The chain carries TRBV6-1 and TRBJ1-2; 7 bases line up with TRBD1. The CDR3 has 14 residues. The germline gives CDR1 MNHNS, CDR2 SASEGT. The trim removed 0 bases at V and 7 bases at J, leaving 5 bases unmatched. CDR3: CASSEAGTVTGYTF. Here the CDR3 DNA reads TGTGCCAGCAGTGAAGCGGGGACAGTTACTGGCTACACCTTC.

The chain has TRBV19 and TRBJ1-2; D might be TRBD1 (5 bases). Looked up from germline, CDR1 is LNHDA and CDR2 is SQIVND (reference sequence). V gave up 5 bases and J gave up 2 bases, with 18 bases separating them. The CDR3 totals 16 residues. CDR3 protein: CASSSWGGRGNYGYTF. The CDR3 DNA is TGTGCCAGTAGTTCGTGGGGAGGCCGGGGGAACTATGGCTACACCTTC.

The chain uses TRBV11-2 and TRBJ1-2; possible D gene TRBD1, 5 bases. Germline lookup yields CDR1 SGHAT and CDR2 FQNNGV. Trimming stripped 5 bases from V and 3 bases from J, with 10 bases between. The CDR3 is 13 residues long. The CDR3 nucleotides read TGTGCCAGCAGCCTAGGGGCAGACTATGGCTACACCTTC. Translation gives CASSLGADYGYTF.

The chain has TRBV5-1 and TRBJ2-7; TRBD2 matches at 7 bases. The germline V gene has CDR1 SGHRS and CDR2 YFSETQ. Unmatched junction bases numbered 7, after V lost 0 bases and J lost 4 bases. The CDR3 is 15 amino acids. The CDR3 DNA follows: TGCGCCAGCAGCTTGGAATTAGCGGGCGCGTACGAGCAGTACTTC. Translation gives CASSLELAGAYEQYF.

The chain joins TRBV19 to TRBJ1-1; D perhaps matches TRBD1 (5 bases). The germline V gene encodes CDR1 LNHDA and CDR2 SQIVND (reference sequence). Trimming removed 6 bases at V and 4 bases at J, with 12 bases between. This CDR3 comprises 13 residues. Here the CDR3 reads CASRYRDSTEAFF. The CDR3 bases are TGTGCCAGTAGGTACCGCGACAGCACTGAAGCTTTCTTT.

CDR3 loop: CASSGSVIWRGRSNEKLFF. CDR3 DNA sequence: TGTGCCAGCAGTGGGTCGGTTATATGGCGAGGGAGAAGTAATGAAAAACTGTTTTTT. The chain combines TRBV2 with TRBJ1-4; D remains ambiguous. Trimming pared 4 bases from V and 4 bases from J, leaving 25 bases between. Germline loops: CDR1 SNHLY, CDR2 FYNNEI. This CDR3 has 19 residues.

The chain uses TRBV3-1 (or the pseudogene TRBV3-2) and TRBJ2-2, with 9 bases that match TRBD1. This CDR3 comprises 17 residues. The germline V gene encodes CDR1 LGHDT and CDR2 YNNKEL (reference sequence). V lost 2 bases to trimming and J lost 0 bases; unmatched junction nucleotides: 4. CDR3 region: CASSQSRQGANTGELFF. CDR3 bases: TGTGCCAGCAGCCAAAGCCGACAGGGGGCGAACACCGGGGAGCTGTTTTTT.

This clone was observed a single time. This rearrangement joins TRBV29-1 to TRBJ1-5; D perhaps matches TRBD1 (5 bases). V lost 2 bases to trimming and J lost 0 bases, with 11 bases between them. The CDR3 is made up of 15 amino acids. Germline CDR1 reads SQVTM; CDR2 reads ANQGSEA. CDR3 DNA sequence: TGCAGCGTTGAAAGGGGCAGGGCTAGCAATCAGCCCCAGCATTTT. Residues: CSVERGRASNQPQHF.

The chain has TRBV6-1 and TRBJ2-7; TRBD2 is a possible D gene (5 bases). Germline-derived CDR1 and CDR2 are MNHNS and SASEGT. V was shortened by 2 bases and J by 6 bases, with 14 bases between the two germline ends. This CDR3 is 14 amino acids long. The CDR3, as DNA: TGTGCCAGCAGTGAACCGGGGATTGCGCGCGAGCAGTACTTC. This translates into CASSEPGIAREQYF.

The chain carries TRBV29-1 and TRBJ1-1; TRBD1 matches at 10 bases. Germline V gives CDR1 SQVTM, CDR2 ANQGSEA. The CDR3 runs 16 residues. After removal of 0 bases from V and 2 bases from J, the junction contained 6 bases not matched to a gene. The DNA of the CDR3 is TGCAGCGTTGAAGATCAAGGGGACAGGGGAAACACTGAAGCTTTCTTT. Its translation: CSVEDQGDRGNTEAFF.

The V and J genes are TRBV19 and TRBJ1-6, with 7 bases fitting TRBD1. From germline, CDR1 is LNHDA and CDR2 SQIVND (reference sequence). With 7 bases clipped from V and 0 bases from J, the junction kept 6 bases outside the gene matches. CDR3 length: 16 residues. CDR3 amino acids: CASTLGGSSYNSPLHF. The CDR3 coding sequence is TGTGCCAGTACCCTAGGGGGCAGCTCCTATAATTCACCCCTCCACTTT. Full variable domain (outside the CDR3, taken from reference TRBV19 and TRBJ1-6): DGGITQSPKYLFRKEGQNVTLSCEQNLNHDAMYWYRQDPGQGLRLIYYSQIVNDFQKGDIAEGYSVSREKKESFPLTVTSAQKNPTAFYLCASTLGGSSYNSPLHFGNGTRLTVT.

The chain carries TRBV12-3 or TRBV12-4 and TRBJ2-1; the D is unclear. The CDR3 runs to 11 residues. Trimming pared 3 bases from V and 6 bases from J, leaving 3 bases between. The CDR3 nucleotides are TGTGCCAGCAGTTTCTTCAATGAGCAGTTCTTC. It yields the protein CASSFFNEQFF.

The chain combines TRBV15 with TRBJ1-2; 8 nucleotides align to TRBD1. V shed 1 base, J shed 6 bases, and the junction held 4 bases outside the gene matches. Germline CDR1 and CDR2: LNHNV and YYDKDF (reference sequence). The CDR3 is made up of 14 amino acids. CDR3: CATSRGGQGDGYTF. Written as DNA, the CDR3 is TGTGCCACCAGCAGAGGTGGACAGGGTGATGGCTACACCTTC.

This sequence joins TRBV5-1 and TRBJ1-3; TRBD1 matches at 7 bases. From germline, CDR1 is SGHRS and CDR2 YFSETQ. The J segment lost 0 bases and the V segment lost 0 bases, leaving 3 bases of the junction unmatched. The CDR3 is 16 residues long. CDR3 coding DNA: TGCGCCAGCAGCTTGGGACAGGGTTTCTCTGGAAACACCATATATTTT. Protein: CASSLGQGFSGNTIYF.

The CDR3 DNA reads TGCGCCAGCAGCGCGGACAGCCTTTATAATTCACCCCTCCACTTT. This codes for CASSADSLYNSPLHF. The V call is TRBV5-1, the J call TRBJ1-6; possible D gene TRBD1, 6 bases. Trimming removed 4 bases at V and 4 bases at J, with 12 bases between. CDR1 SGHRS and CDR2 YFSETQ come from the germline V gene. This CDR3 comprises 15 residues.

V usage is TRBV7-9 and J usage is TRBJ1-5; no clear D gene. The CDR3 consists of 14 residues. Trimming removed 5 bases from V and 0 bases from J, with 8 bases in between. CDR1 and CDR2 (germline): SEHNR, FQNEAQ (reference sequence). CDR3: CASSPSGSNQPQHF. The CDR3 DNA is TGTGCCAGCAGCCCTAGTGGTAGCAATCAGCCCCAGCATTTT.

This chain joins TRBV7-9 and TRBJ2-7; 10 bases match TRBD1. The V and J ends lost 5 bases and 5 bases, in that order; junction bases with no gene match: 9. The CDR3 runs 15 residues. Germline CDR1 SEHNR, CDR2 FQNEAQ (reference sequence). CDR3 loop: CASSPPGQGIHEQYF. In DNA form, the CDR3 reads TGTGCCAGCAGCCCCCCGGGACAGGGGATCCACGAGCAGTACTTC.

This clone was observed a handful of times. An end of the junction differs from the germline gene, which may be a read error. The CDR3: CASSQGRGRTEAFF. In nucleotides, the CDR3 is TGTGCCAGCAGTCAAGGAAGGGGGAGAACTGAAGCTTTCTTT. The rearrangement uses TRBV3-1 (or the pseudogene TRBV3-2) and TRBJ1-1; D is perhaps TRBD1 (6 bases). The CDR3 has 14 residues. Germline V CDR1 and CDR2: LGHDT, YNNKEL (reference sequence).